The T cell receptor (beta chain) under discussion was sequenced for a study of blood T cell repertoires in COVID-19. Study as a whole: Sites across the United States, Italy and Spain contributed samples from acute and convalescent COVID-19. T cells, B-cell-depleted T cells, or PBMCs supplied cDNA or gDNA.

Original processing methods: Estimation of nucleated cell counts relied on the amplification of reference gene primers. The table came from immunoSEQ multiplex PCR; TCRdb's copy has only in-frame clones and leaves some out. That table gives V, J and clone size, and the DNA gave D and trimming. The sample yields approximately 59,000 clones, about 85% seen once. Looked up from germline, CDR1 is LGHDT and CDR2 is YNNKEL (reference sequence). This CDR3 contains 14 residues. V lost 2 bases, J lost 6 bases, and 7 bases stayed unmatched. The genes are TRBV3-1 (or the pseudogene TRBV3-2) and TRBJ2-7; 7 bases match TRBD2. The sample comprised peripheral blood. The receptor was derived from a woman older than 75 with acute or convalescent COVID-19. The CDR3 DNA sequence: TGTGCCAGCAGCCAACCGGGAGGACGGGTCGAGCAGTACTTC. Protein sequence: CASSQPGGRVEQYF.